Below are 2 T cell receptor beta chains sequenced from a single sample in a study of persistence of HIV-infected CD4 T cells. No antigen has been assigned to these receptors. Cells were stimulated with CMV-infected fibroblast lysates at 8.5 to 10 ug/mL. Sorted nonresponding memory CD4+ T cells were CD40L-negative, CD69-negative, CD45RO-high. Sequencing used immunoSEQ version 4 in survey mode. Assay: immunoSEQ multiplex PCR; the TCRdb copy retains only in-frame clones and omits some. The sample lists about 33,000 clones, 82% occurring once. Source: CD4+ T cells sorted from PBMCs after roughly 17-hour stimulation, taken from a patient who received antiretroviral therapy. These receptors all stem from an adult woman with HIV who was CMV-seropositive.

The chain joins TRBV24-1 to TRBJ1-5; D may be TRBD1 (6 bases). V was clipped by 4 bases and J by 11 bases, with 14 bases between them. Looked up from germline, CDR1 is KGHDR and CDR2 is SFDVKD. The CDR3 covers 13 residues. The CDR3 reads CATSEPTGIAQHF. CDR3 coding DNA: TGTGCCACCAGTGAACCCACAGGGATCGCCCAGCATTTT.

This clone was seen a single time. This chain joins TRBV4-3 and TRBJ2-5; a possible D gene is TRBD2 (5 bases). Deletions cut 1 base from V and 5 bases from J, with 17 bases between. This CDR3 region has 16 residues. The V gene's germline CDR1 is LGHNA and CDR2 YSLEER. The CDR3 nucleotides read TGCGCCAGCAGCCAAGTCTTGGTCGGCGGGCGGGAGACCCAGTACTTC. The encoded protein is CASSQVLVGGRETQYF.